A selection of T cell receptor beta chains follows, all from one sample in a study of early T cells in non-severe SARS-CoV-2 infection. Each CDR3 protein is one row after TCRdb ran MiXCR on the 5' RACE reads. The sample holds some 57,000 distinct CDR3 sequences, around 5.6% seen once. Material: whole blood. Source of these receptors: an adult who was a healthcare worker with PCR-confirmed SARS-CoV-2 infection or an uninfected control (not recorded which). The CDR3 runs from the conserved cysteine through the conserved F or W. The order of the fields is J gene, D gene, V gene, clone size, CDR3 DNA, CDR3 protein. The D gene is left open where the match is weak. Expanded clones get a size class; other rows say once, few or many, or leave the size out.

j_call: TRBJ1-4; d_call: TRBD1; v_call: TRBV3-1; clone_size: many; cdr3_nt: TGTGCCAGCAGCCAACTGGACAGGCCCACTGAAAAACTGTTTTTT; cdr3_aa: CASSQLDRPTEKLFF
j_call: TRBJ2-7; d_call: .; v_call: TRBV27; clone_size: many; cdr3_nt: TGTGCCAGACCGATCTACGAGCAGTACTTC; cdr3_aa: CARPIYEQYF
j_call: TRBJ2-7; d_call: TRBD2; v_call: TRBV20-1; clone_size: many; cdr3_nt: TGCAGTGCAATCGGGACTAGCGGGAGCCACGAGCAGTACTTC; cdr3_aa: CSAIGTSGSHEQYF
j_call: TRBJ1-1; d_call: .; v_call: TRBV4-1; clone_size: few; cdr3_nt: TGCGCCAGCAGCCAAGATCCAGGGGTTCTGGGGAACACTGAAGCTTTCTTT; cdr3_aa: CASSQDPGVLGNTEAFF
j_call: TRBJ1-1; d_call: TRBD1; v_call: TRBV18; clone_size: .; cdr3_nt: TGTGCCAGCTCGAAGAGACAGGGGGTGACCATGAACACTGAAGCTTTCTTT; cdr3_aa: CASSKRQGVTMNTEAFF
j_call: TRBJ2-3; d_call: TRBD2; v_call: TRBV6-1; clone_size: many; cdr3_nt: TGTGCCAGCAGTCCCCTTGCGGGGGTTTTGACAGATACGCAGTATTTT; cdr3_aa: CASSPLAGVLTDTQYF
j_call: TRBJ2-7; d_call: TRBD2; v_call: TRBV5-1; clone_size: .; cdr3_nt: TGCGCCAGCAGCCTGGGAGGGTTCTACGAGCAGTACTTC; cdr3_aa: CASSLGGFYEQYF
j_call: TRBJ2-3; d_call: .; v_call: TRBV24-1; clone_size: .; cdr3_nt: TGTGCCACCAGTGAGTATACGCAGTATTTT; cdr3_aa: CATSEYTQYF
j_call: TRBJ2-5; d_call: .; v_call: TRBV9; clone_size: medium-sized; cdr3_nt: TGTGCCAGCAGCCCGTGGACTCGGGAGACAGAGACCCAGTACTTC; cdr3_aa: CASSPWTRETETQYF
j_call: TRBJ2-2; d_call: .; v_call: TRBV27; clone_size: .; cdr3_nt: TGTGCCAGCAACATGGGGCGTTCCGGGGAGCTGTTTTTT; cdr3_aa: CASNMGRSGELFF
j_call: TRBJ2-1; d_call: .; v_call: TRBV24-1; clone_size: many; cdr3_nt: TGTGCCACCAGTGATTGGACTCCCTCGCGCGATGAGCAGTTCTTC; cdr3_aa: CATSDWTPSRDEQFF
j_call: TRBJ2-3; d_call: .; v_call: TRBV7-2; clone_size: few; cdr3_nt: TGTGCCAGCAGCCCCCGTCGGGCTTCCGCAGATACGCAGTATTTT; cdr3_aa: CASSPRRASADTQYF
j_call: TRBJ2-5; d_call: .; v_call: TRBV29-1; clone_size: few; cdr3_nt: TGCAGCTTTTCGCCCAGCCGAGAAGAGACCCAGTACTTC; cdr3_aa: CSFSPSREETQYF
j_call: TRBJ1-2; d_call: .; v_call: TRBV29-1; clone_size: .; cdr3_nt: TGCAGCGTTGAACGCCCGGGACTGAACTATGGCTACACCTTC; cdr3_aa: CSVERPGLNYGYTF
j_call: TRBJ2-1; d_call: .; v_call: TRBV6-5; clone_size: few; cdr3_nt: TGTGCCAGCAGCCCCTCGGCTTCCGTCTACAATGAGCAGTTCTTC; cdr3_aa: CASSPSASVYNEQFF
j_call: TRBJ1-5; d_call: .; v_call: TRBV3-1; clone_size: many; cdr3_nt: TGTGCCAGCAGCCAAGATCCAGGACAGCCCCAGCATTTT; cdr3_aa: CASSQDPGQPQHF
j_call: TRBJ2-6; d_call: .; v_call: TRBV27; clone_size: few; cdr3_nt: TGTGCCATCGGGACCTCTGGGGCCAACGTCCTGACTTTC; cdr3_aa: CAIGTSGANVLTF
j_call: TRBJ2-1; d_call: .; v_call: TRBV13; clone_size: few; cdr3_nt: TGTGCCAGCAGCTTAGGCCGGGGTCTCAACAATGAGCAGTTCTTC; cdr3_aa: CASSLGRGLNNEQFF
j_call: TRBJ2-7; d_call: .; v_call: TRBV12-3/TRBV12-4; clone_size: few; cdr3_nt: TGTGCCAGCACCCCGGACGGAACCGAGCAGTACTTC; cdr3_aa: CASTPDGTEQYF
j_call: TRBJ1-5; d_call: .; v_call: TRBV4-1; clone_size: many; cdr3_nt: TGCGCCAGCAGCCAAGTGGGGAAAGGGAAAGGCAATCAGCCCCAGCATTTT; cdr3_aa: CASSQVGKGKGNQPQHF
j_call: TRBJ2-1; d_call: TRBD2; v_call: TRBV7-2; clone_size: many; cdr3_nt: TGTGCCAGCAGCTTAGTCGTGGCTAGCGGGGCCTACAATGAGCAGTTCTTC; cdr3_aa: CASSLVVASGAYNEQFF
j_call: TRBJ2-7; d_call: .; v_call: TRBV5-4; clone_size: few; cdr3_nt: TGTGCCAGCAGCTTGGTAGGGGGGCCCTACGAGCAGTACTTC; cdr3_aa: CASSLVGGPYEQYF
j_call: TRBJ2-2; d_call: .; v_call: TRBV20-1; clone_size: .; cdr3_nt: TGCAGTGCTAGGATTTTGACCGCGAACACCGGGGAGCTGTTTTTT; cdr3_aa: CSARILTANTGELFF
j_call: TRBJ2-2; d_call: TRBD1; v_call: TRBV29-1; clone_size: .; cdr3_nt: TGCAGCGGAGGACAGGGGACTGTCACCGGGGAGCTGTTTTTT; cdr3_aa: CSGGQGTVTGELFF
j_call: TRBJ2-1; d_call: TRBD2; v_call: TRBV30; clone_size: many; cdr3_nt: TGTGCCTGGGCCCCCCGACTAGCGGGATACAATGAGCAGTTCTTC; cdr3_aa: CAWAPRLAGYNEQFF
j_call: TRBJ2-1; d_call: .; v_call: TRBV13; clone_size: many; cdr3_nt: TGTGCCAGCAGCTACCACAGGAAAGATAATGAGCAGTTCTTC; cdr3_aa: CASSYHRKDNEQFF
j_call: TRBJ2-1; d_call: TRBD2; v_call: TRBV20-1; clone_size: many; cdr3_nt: TGCAGTGCTAGGGGCCTAGCGGGAGTGGCATACAATGAGCAGTTCTTC; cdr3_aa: CSARGLAGVAYNEQFF
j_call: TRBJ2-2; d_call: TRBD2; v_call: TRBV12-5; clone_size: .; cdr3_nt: TGTGCTAGTGGTTTGGTAGCGGGGACCGGGGAGCTGTTTTTT; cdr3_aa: CASGLVAGTGELFF
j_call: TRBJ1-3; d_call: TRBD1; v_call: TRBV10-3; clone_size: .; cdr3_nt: TGTGCCATCAGGCCCGGGACAGAGAACACCATATATTTT; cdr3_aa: CAIRPGTENTIYF
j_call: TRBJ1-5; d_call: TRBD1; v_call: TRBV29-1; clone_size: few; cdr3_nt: TGCAGCGTTCAAGGGGGCATGGGACAGCCCCAGCATTTT; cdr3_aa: CSVQGGMGQPQHF
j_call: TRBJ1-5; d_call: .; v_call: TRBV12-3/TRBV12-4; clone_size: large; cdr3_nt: TGTGCCAGCAGCCCAGGACGGAACAATCAGCCCCAGCATTTT; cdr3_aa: CASSPGRNNQPQHF
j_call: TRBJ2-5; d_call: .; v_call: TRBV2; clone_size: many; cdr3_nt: TGTGCCAGCGAGACAGTTGGACCCCCTGCCCAGTACTTC; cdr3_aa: CASETVGPPAQYF
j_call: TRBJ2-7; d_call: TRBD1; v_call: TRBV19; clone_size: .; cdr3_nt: TGTGCCAGCTCAGACAGGGGGGTCTACGAGCAGTACTTC; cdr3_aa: CASSDRGVYEQYF
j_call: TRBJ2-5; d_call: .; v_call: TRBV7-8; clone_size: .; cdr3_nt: TGTGCCAGCAGCTTAGATGCCGGACGCGCAGAGACCCAGTACTTC; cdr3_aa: CASSLDAGRAETQYF
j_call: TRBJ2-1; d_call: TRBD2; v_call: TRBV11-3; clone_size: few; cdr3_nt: TGTGCCAGCAGCAAGGGACTAGTATCCAATGAGCAGTTCTTC; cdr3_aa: CASSKGLVSNEQFF
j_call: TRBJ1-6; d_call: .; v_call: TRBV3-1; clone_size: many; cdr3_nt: TGTGCCAGCAGCCCTACCGTGGGTTCACCCCTCCACTTT; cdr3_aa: CASSPTVGSPLHF
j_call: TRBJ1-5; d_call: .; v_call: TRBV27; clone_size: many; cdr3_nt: TGTGCCAGCCTCCCAGTGTATAGCAATCAGCCCCAGCATTTT; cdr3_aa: CASLPVYSNQPQHF
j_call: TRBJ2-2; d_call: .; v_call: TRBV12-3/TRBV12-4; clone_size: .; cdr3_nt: TGTGCCAGCAGTTACGCCGGGCCGAGCACCGGGGAGCTGTTTTTT; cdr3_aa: CASSYAGPSTGELFF
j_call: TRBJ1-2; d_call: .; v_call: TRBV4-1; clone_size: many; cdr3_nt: TGCGCCAGCAGCCAAGTGTCCCGTGCCTCGGAACGAGGCTACACCTTC; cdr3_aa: CASSQVSRASERGYTF
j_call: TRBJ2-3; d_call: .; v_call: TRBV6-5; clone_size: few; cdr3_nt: TGTGCCAGCAGTCAACGTGGTACGCAGTATTTT; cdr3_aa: CASSQRGTQYF
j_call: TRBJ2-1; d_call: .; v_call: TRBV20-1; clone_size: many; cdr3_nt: TGCAGTGCTAGAGTAGTGCGGCAGGGGCGTAATGAGCAGTTCTTC; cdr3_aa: CSARVVRQGRNEQFF
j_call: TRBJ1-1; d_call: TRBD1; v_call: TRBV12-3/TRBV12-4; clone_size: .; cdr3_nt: TGTGCCAGCAGGACCCACAGGGGGGAAGCTTTCTTT; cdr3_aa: CASRTHRGEAFF
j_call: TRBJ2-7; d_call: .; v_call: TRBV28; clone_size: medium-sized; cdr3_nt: TGTGCCAGCAGTTTGGGGGTTGGGGTCAGGAGCTACGAGCAGTACTTC; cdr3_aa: CASSLGVGVRSYEQYF
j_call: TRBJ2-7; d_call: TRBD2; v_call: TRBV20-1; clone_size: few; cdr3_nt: TGCAGTGCCCCGGGACTAGCGGGAGTGGGGGAGCAGTACTTC; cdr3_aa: CSAPGLAGVGEQYF
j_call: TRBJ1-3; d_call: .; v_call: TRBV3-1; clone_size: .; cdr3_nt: TGTGCCAGCAGCCATTACCGGGACTCGGCTGGAAACACCATATATTTT; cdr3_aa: CASSHYRDSAGNTIYF